The rows below give T cell receptor beta chains drawn from one sample of a study of early T cells in non-severe SARS-CoV-2 infection. MiXCR, applied by TCRdb to the 5' RACE reads, yields one record per CDR3 protein. The data hold about 72,000 distinct CDR3 sequences, with about a tenth observed a single time. Sequencing used whole blood, obtained at baseline. The receptors originated from an adult who was a healthcare worker with PCR-confirmed SARS-CoV-2 infection or an uninfected control (not recorded which). Both conserved end residues are trimmed from each CDR3.

CDR3: ASSIQSNTGELF
J: TRBJ2-2
V: TRBV27

CDR3: ASRPTEAAAPLH
J: TRBJ1-6
V: TRBV19

CDR3: ASSLQGDEKLF
J: TRBJ1-4
V: TRBV7-9

CDR3: ASRDRGSNQPQH
J: TRBJ1-5
V: TRBV6-6

CDR3: ASSQDESVVGGLKNEQF
J: TRBJ2-1
V: TRBV4-1

CDR3: ASSLDQGVWNEQY
J: TRBJ2-7
V: TRBV5-1

CDR3: ASSSGGAGGDRTEAF
J: TRBJ1-1
V: TRBV5-1

CDR3: ASSFRDRGENEQF
J: TRBJ2-1
V: TRBV5-1

CDR3: ATSRELGPDTQY
J: TRBJ2-3
V: TRBV24-1

CDR3: ASSVTWAGDTQY
J: TRBJ2-3
V: TRBV9

CDR3: ASSYSAGAGGNTIY
J: TRBJ1-3
V: TRBV6-2/TRBV6-3

CDR3: AWIDSPYEQY
J: TRBJ2-7
V: TRBV30

CDR3: ASSQDKNGQGRDTQY
J: TRBJ2-3
V: TRBV12-3/TRBV12-4

CDR3: ASSRTRDGNSPLH
J: TRBJ1-6
V: TRBV7-2

CDR3: ASSSSGTSAYTQY
J: TRBJ2-3
V: TRBV7-2

CDR3: ASSSSLATAYEQY
J: TRBJ2-7
V: TRBV7-8

CDR3: ASSLEDSTYEQY
J: TRBJ2-7
V: TRBV13

CDR3: SAQNYEQY
J: TRBJ2-7
V: TRBV20-1

CDR3: SAREATTNTGELF
J: TRBJ2-2
V: TRBV20-1

CDR3: ASSRRGAGEKLF
J: TRBJ1-4
V: TRBV5-6

CDR3: ASSEWRGSTDTQY
J: TRBJ2-3
V: TRBV2

CDR3: ASTLRQGQETQY
J: TRBJ2-5
V: TRBV5-6

CDR3: ASRSTGRIEAF
J: TRBJ1-1
V: TRBV6-2/TRBV6-3

CDR3: ASSSDGYNEQF
J: TRBJ2-1
V: TRBV12-3/TRBV12-4

CDR3: ASSFSGTTYEQY
J: TRBJ2-7
V: TRBV7-2

CDR3: ASRPSKSRTIQETQY
J: TRBJ2-5
V: TRBV6-5